This record covers a single T cell receptor beta chain. Clones were read by immunoSEQ multiplex PCR, and TCRdb kept only the in-frame ones, dropping some. The sample contains approximately 47,000 clones, approximately 95% of which appear only once. Trimming took 3 bases from V and 2 from J; bases not matched to a gene: 10. From germline, CDR1 is KGHSH and CDR2 LQKENI. The CDR3 has 17 amino acids. These data originate in a study of T cell changes during pregnancy in multiple sclerosis. The V call is TRBV18, the J call TRBJ2-3, with 8 bases lining up with TRBD2. This sample comprised CD4+ T cells from peripheral blood mononuclear cells, obtained in the first trimester of pregnancy. The TCR was taken from a female donor with multiple sclerosis, enrolled in a pregnancy study. The CDR3 DNA is TGTGCCAGCTCACCGTTGGTAGCGGGGTTCTCCACAGATACGCAGTATTTT. Residues: CASSPLVAGFSTDTQYF.